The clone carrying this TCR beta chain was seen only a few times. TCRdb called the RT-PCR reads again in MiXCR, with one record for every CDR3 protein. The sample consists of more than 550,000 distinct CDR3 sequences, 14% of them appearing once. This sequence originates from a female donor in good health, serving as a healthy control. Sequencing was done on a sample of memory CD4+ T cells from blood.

The CDR3 reads CASSEAGGGETQYF. In DNA form, the CDR3 reads TGTGCCAGCAGTGAAGCGGGAGGGGGCGAGACCCAGTACTTC. The rearrangement uses TRBV25-1 and TRBJ2-5; 9 bases map to TRBD2. From germline, CDR1 is MGHDK and CDR2 SYGVNS. Trimming took 2 bases from V and 5 from J; bases not matched to a gene: 3. The CDR3 contains 14 residues.